The 17 T cell receptor beta chains below all came from one sample that was sequenced in a study of radiotherapy plus CTLA-4 blockade in lung cancer. Profiling relied on immunoSEQ multiplex PCR, and the TCRdb table lists in-frame clones only, not all of them. This table has approximately 12,000 clones, around 84% appearing once. The sample in question was peripheral blood, obtained from a patient treated with radiotherapy plus ipilimumab. These receptor sequences come from a human donor with non-small cell lung cancer that progressed on radiotherapy plus ipilimumab.

The chain uses TRBV29-1 and TRBJ2-1; TRBD2 matches 10 bases. The CDR3 spans 14 residues. The junction had 7 bases not matched to a gene; V was cut back by 7 bases and J by 4 bases. Germline-derived CDR1 and CDR2 are SQVTM and ANQGSEA. The CDR3, as DNA: TGCAGCGCCAAAGCGGGGGGGCTTTACAATGAGCAGTTCTTC. Protein sequence: CSAKAGGLYNEQFF.

The chain combines TRBV11-3 with TRBJ2-2; the D is unclear. The length of the CDR3 is 12 residues. V was clipped by 4 bases and J by 6 bases, with 6 bases between them. Per germline, CDR1 SGHNT and CDR2 YENEEA. CDR3 in amino acids: CASSSPAGELFF. In nucleotides, the CDR3 is TGTGCCAGCAGCTCTCCGGCCGGGGAGCTGTTTTTT. Based on the CDR3 plus reference TRBV11-3 and TRBJ2-2, the full variable domain is EAGVVQSPRYKIIEKKQPVAFWCNPISGHNTLYWYLQNLGQGPELLIRYENEEAVDDSQLPKDRFSAERLKGVDSTLKIQPAELGDSAVYLCASSSPAGELFFGEGSRLTVL.

The rearrangement joins TRBV2 to TRBJ1-4, with D perhaps TRBD1 (6 bases). V lost 10 bases to trimming and J lost 6 bases, with 18 bases between them. CDR1 is SNHLY and CDR2 is FYNNEI in the germline V gene. The CDR3 has 14 amino acids. CDR3 nucleotide sequence: TGTGCCACCCACCTACAGGGAGGCGATGAAAAACTGTTTTTT. It encodes CATHLQGGDEKLFF.

The chain joins TRBV2 to TRBJ2-3; perhaps TRBD2 as D (6 bases). CDR1 and CDR2 from the germline V gene are SNHLY and FYNNEI. Trimming shortened V by 6 bases and J by 8 bases, and 21 bases separated the two germline ends. CDR3 length: 15 residues. The CDR3 reads CASSDTPGLQGTQYF. The CDR3 region has the DNA TGTGCCAGCAGCGATACGCCGGGACTCCAAGGTACGCAGTATTTT.

The chain couples TRBV18 to TRBJ2-7; D is uncertain. Germline lookup yields CDR1 KGHSH and CDR2 LQKENI. The CDR3 covers 13 residues. V lost 6 bases, J lost 2 bases, and 11 bases lay in between. This chain's CDR3 is CASSESQAYEQYF. CDR3 nucleotides: TGTGCCAGCTCTGAGAGTCAAGCCTACGAGCAGTACTTC.

J is TRBJ2-4 and V is TRBV6-5; no firm D call. Germline lookup yields CDR1 MNHEY and CDR2 SVGAGI. The V end was cut by 8 bases, the J end by 0 bases, with 14 bases between. This CDR3 is 15 amino acids long. For the CDR3, the DNA is TGTGCCAGCTCTTCTCCACAGTTAGCCAAAAACATTCAGTACTTC. Residues: CASSSPQLAKNIQYF.

The chain combines TRBV7-2 with TRBJ2-7, with TRBD1 identical over 8 bases. The CDR3 is 16 amino acids. V lost 6 bases to trimming and J lost 6 bases; unmatched junction nucleotides: 16. Germline V gene lookup returns CDR1 SGHTA and CDR2 FQGNSA. The CDR3 here is CASRNRGTGAMGEQYF. The DNA for the CDR3 is TGTGCCAGCAGAAACAGGGGGACCGGGGCTATGGGCGAGCAGTACTTC. The full variable domain, its missing parts supplied by reference TRBV7-2 and TRBJ2-7, is GAGVSQSPSNKVTEKGKDVELRCDPISGHTALYWYRQSLGQGLEFLIYFQGNSAPDKSGLPSDRFSAERTGGSVSTLTIQRTQQEDSAVYLCASRNRGTGAMGEQYFGPGTRLTVT.

The chain is built from TRBV6-1 and TRBJ1-5; D not resolved. Germline CDR1 is MNHNS and CDR2 is SASEGT. This CDR3 is built from 15 residues. Trimming took 0 bases from V and 2 from J, leaving 8 bases between them. The CDR3 DNA sequence: TGTGCCAGCAGTGAAGCCGCTTTCGGCAATCAGCCCCAGCATTTT. Its protein product is CASSEAAFGNQPQHF.

The rearrangement links TRBV5-6 to TRBJ2-1; 8 bases are shared with TRBD1. The length of the CDR3 is 17 residues. V was pared by 0 bases and J by 8 bases, with 13 bases of the junction left unmatched. In germline, CDR1 is SGHDT, CDR2 YYEEEE. CDR3 protein: CASSLEWGTGEWYEQFF. In DNA form, the CDR3 reads TGTGCCAGCAGCTTGGAGTGGGGGACAGGAGAGTGGTATGAGCAGTTCTTC. Filled out from reference TRBV5-6 and TRBJ2-1, the complete variable domain reads DAGVTQSPTHLIKTRGQQVTLRCSPKSGHDTVSWYQQALGQGPQFIFQYYEEEERQRGNFPDRFSGHQFPNYSSELNVNALLLGDSALYLCASSLEWGTGEWYEQFFGPGTRLTVL.

The rearrangement uses TRBV6-4 and TRBJ1-6, with TRBD1 matching over 10 bases. Germline V CDR1 and CDR2: MRHNA, SNTAGT. The CDR3 is 15 amino acids. Germline trimming cut 5 bases from V and 7 bases from J; bases unmatched to any gene: 5. DNA of the CDR3: TGTGCCAGCAGTCCGACAGGGGGCGCGAATTCACCCCTCCACTTT. It specifies CASSPTGGANSPLHF.

The rearrangement joins TRBV4-1 to TRBJ1-2; TRBD1 is a possible D gene (5 bases). Trimming shortened V by 0 bases and J by 1 base, and 9 bases separated the two germline ends. The CDR3 consists of 15 residues. Germline V CDR1 and CDR2: MGHRA, YSYEKL. CDR3 nucleotide sequence: TGCGCCAGCAGCCAAGACCCGACAGTTAACTATGGCTACACCTTC. This encodes CASSQDPTVNYGYTF.

This rearrangement joins TRBV5-4 to TRBJ2-1; D uncertain. Trimming stripped 2 bases from V and 7 bases from J, with 7 bases between. From germline, CDR1 is SGHNT and CDR2 YYREEE (reference sequence). This CDR3 spans 12 amino acids. CDR3 nucleotides: TGTGCCAGCAGCTTCGATAGGAATGAGCAGTTCTTC. It encodes CASSFDRNEQFF.

V is TRBV9 and J is TRBJ1-2, with TRBD1 matching 10 bases. Germline V gene lookup returns CDR1 SGDLS and CDR2 YYNGEE. The junction had 6 bases not matched to a gene; V was cut back by 2 bases and J by 5 bases. This CDR3 has 15 residues. The CDR3 loop is CASSVGTGVGYGYTF. The CDR3 DNA is TGTGCCAGCAGCGTGGGGACAGGGGTCGGGTATGGCTACACCTTC.

This clone showed up just a few times. The chain uses TRBV6-1 and TRBJ1-6; D not resolved. The CDR3 extends over 18 amino acids. From germline, CDR1 is MNHNS and CDR2 SASEGT. The V and J ends lost 3 bases and 3 bases respectively, with 18 bases between them. CDR3 coding DNA: TGTGCCAGCAGTGACACCTCGGAGGTATATCACTATAATTCACCCCTCCACTTT. This sequence encodes CASSDTSEVYHYNSPLHF.

This chain uses TRBV18 with TRBJ1-3; D not certain. The CDR3 covers 15 residues. Trimming removed 1 base from V and 0 bases from J, with 7 bases in between. The V gene's germline CDR1 is KGHSH and CDR2 LQKENI. CDR3 loop: CASSPQGVSGNTIYF. CDR3 DNA: TGTGCCAGCTCACCACAGGGCGTCTCTGGAAACACCATATATTTT.

This chain connects TRBV19 to TRBJ1-1, with 9 bases matching TRBD1. Germline V gene lookup returns CDR1 LNHDA and CDR2 SQIVND (reference sequence). The J segment lost 5 bases and the V segment lost 4 bases, leaving 5 bases of the junction unmatched. This CDR3 spans 14 amino acids. The DNA of the CDR3 is TGTGCCAGTAGTAGGACAGGGGCGGGTACTGAAGCTTTCTTT. This gives the protein CASSRTGAGTEAFF.

J is TRBJ1-5 and V is TRBV10-1, with D unclear. The germline V gene encodes CDR1 WNHNN and CDR2 SYGVQD (reference sequence). This CDR3 region has 13 residues. V gave up 0 bases and J gave up 2 bases, with 2 bases separating them. CDR3 in DNA: TGCGCCAGCAGTGAGTCGGGCAATCAGCCCCAGCATTTT. It encodes CASSESGNQPQHF.